These 17 T cell receptor beta chains came from one sample sequenced in a study of T cells expressing NK-cell markers. With the 5' RACE reads reprocessed, TCRdb shows one record per CDR3 protein and no DNA. The sample totals about 390,000 distinct CDR3 sequences. Sequenced input: blood T cells: a sorted CD56 or NKG2C T cell subset, CD4+ or CD8+ T cells, or bulk PBMC T cells (not recorded which). The receptors shown here come from a woman between 45 and 60 years old in good health.

V usage is TRBV27 and J usage is TRBJ2-3; the D call of TRBD1 rests on TCRdb alone, since no DNA is present to check it. The germline V gene encodes CDR1 MNHEY and CDR2 SMNVEV (reference sequence). CDR3 size: 16 residues. Here the CDR3 reads CASSLRGVGTTDTQYF.

CDR3 sequence: CATKTRTGEPQHF. The chain combines TRBV10-3 with TRBJ1-5; checking the TCRdb D call of TRBD1 is not possible without DNA. CDR3 size: 13 residues. CDR1 is ENHRY and CDR2 is SYGVKD in the germline V gene.

This chain links TRBV5-6 with TRBJ2-7; TCRdb proposes TRBD1, but this gene call is untestable without DNA. This CDR3 is built from 14 residues. Per germline, CDR1 SGHDT and CDR2 YYEEEE. The chain's CDR3 is CASRPGQARREQYF.

V usage is TRBV6-1 and J usage is TRBJ1-5. The CDR3 runs 15 residues. Per germline, CDR1 MNHNS and CDR2 SASEGT. Here the CDR3 reads CASSEESVGYQPQHF.

The chain employs TRBV15 and TRBJ1-3. The CDR3 is 15 amino acids. Germline CDR1 LNHNV, CDR2 YYDKDF (reference sequence). The chain's CDR3 is CATGREGTLRNTIYF.

The chain combines TRBV10-3 with TRBJ2-7; the TRBD2 assignment by TCRdb is unverifiable without DNA. CDR1 and CDR2 (germline): ENHRY, SYGVKD. This CDR3 comprises 14 residues. This CDR3 reads CAISSLAGAYEQYF.

The rearrangement joins TRBV20-1 to TRBJ1-5. The length of the CDR3 is 15 residues. Germline V gene lookup returns CDR1 DFQATT and CDR2 SNEGSKA (reference sequence). CDR3 sequence reads: CSARVGSKANQPQHF.

The rearrangement joins TRBV6-2 or TRBV6-3 to TRBJ2-1; TCRdb gives TRBD1 as the D gene, but with no DNA this cannot be confirmed. This CDR3 is 14 amino acids long. In germline, CDR1 is MNHEY, CDR2 SVGEGT. CDR3 protein: CASNIGGIVDEQFF.

The V call is TRBV30, the J call TRBJ2-1; TCRdb outputs TRBD2, but without DNA this stays unchecked. There are 14 residues in the CDR3. The germline V gene encodes CDR1 GTSNPN and CDR2 SVGIG (reference sequence). CDR3: CAWVGVAGGYEQFF.

This chain connects TRBV30 to TRBJ1-1; TCRdb picks TRBD1, but there is no DNA to check that call. CDR3 length: 14 amino acids. Germline values: CDR1 GTSNPN, CDR2 SVGIG (reference sequence). The CDR3 spells CAWRGDRKNTEAFF.

The chain employs TRBV19 and TRBJ2-2; without DNA, the TCRdb call of TRBD2 cannot be checked. CDR3 length equals 17 residues. The germline CDR1 and CDR2 sequences are LNHDA and SQIVND (reference sequence). Here the CDR3 reads CASTGLAGAPGTGELFF. Variable domain in full (rest from reference TRBV19 and TRBJ2-2): DGGITQSPKYLFRKEGQNVTLSCEQNLNHDAMYWYRQDPGQGLRLIYYSQIVNDFQKGDIAEGYSVSREKKESFPLTVTSAQKNPTAFYLCASTGLAGAPGTGELFFGEGSRLTVL.

The chain has TRBV11-2 and TRBJ2-1. This CDR3 is 14 amino acids long. Germline CDR1 SGHAT, CDR2 FQNNGV. CDR3 in amino acids: CASSFDPSYNEQFF. The full variable domain, with the rest looked up from reference TRBV11-2 and TRBJ2-1, is EAGVAQSPRYKIIEKRQSVAFWCNPISGHATLYWYQQILGQGPKLLIQFQNNGVVDDSQLPKDRFSAERLKGVDSTLKIQPAKLEDSAVYLCASSFDPSYNEQFFGPGTRLTVL.

This chain joins TRBV6-5 and TRBJ1-2; TCRdb's D call of TRBD1 is untestable without DNA. The CDR3 is made up of 15 amino acids. Germline-derived CDR1 and CDR2 are MNHEY and SVGAGI. The CDR3 is CASSLGQGPNYGYTF.

J is TRBJ2-1 and V is TRBV3-1; TCRdb lists TRBD2, though no DNA is available to test this call. The germline gives CDR1 LGHDT, CDR2 YNNKEL (reference sequence). The CDR3 spans 16 residues. CDR3 sequence: CASSPRTSGRPDEQFF.

V usage is TRBV12-3 or TRBV12-4 and J usage is TRBJ2-7; the D call from TCRdb, TRBD2, cannot be confirmed without DNA. The CDR3 has 15 amino acids. CDR3 loop: CASSSETSGPYEQYF.

The CDR3 loop reads CASSLDGTNTDTQYF. J is TRBJ2-3 and V is TRBV5-5; without DNA, the TCRdb call of TRBD1 cannot be checked. CDR1 is SGHKS, CDR2 YYEKEE, per germline (reference sequence). The CDR3 runs 15 residues.

CDR3 region: CAWGRNNQETQYF. The genes are TRBV30 and TRBJ2-5. CDR1 and CDR2 from the germline V gene are GTSNPN and SVGIG (reference sequence). The CDR3 extends over 13 amino acids.